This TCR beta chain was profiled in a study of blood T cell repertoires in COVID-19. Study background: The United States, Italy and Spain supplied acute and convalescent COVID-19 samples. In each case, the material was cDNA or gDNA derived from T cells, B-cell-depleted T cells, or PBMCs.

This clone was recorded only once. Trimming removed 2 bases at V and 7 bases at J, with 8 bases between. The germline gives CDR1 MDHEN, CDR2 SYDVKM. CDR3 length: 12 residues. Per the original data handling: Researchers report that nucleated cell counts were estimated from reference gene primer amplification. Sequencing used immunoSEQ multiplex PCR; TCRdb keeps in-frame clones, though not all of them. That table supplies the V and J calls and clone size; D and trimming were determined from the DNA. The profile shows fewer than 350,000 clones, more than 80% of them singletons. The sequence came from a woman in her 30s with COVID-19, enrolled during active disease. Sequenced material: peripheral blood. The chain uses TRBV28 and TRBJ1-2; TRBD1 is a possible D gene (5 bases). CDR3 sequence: CASSLQGVGYTF. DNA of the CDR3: TGTGCCAGCAGTTTACAGGGTGTTGGCTACACCTTC.